These 30 T cell receptor beta chains share one sample of origin, sequenced in a study of spatial heterogeneity in lung cancer. Time point: sample taken at primary tumor resection. Unsorted whole RNA of tumor, nontumor lung or frozen PBMC was sequenced. TCRdb reanalysed the 5' RACE reads using MiXCR and keeps one entry per CDR3 protein. The sample includes 40,000 or so distinct CDR3 sequences, around 5.2% of them seen just once. Sequencing used PBMCs, obtained at surgery. The receptors originated from a female donor with early-stage non-small cell lung cancer.

In this sample, this clonotype turned up many times. For the CDR3, the DNA is TGTGCCAGCAGCCCATCCGCCGGGGGCAGCAATGGCTACACCTTC. This gives the protein CASSPSAGGSNGYTF. The chain recombines TRBV7-9 with TRBJ1-2; maybe TRBD1 (6 bases). CDR3 length: 15 residues. Germline lookup yields CDR1 SEHNR and CDR2 FQNEAQ (reference sequence). V was cut by 5 bases and J by 6 bases, with 19 bases left in between.

This clonotype was counted at least ten times. The rearrangement joins TRBV29-1 to TRBJ1-4, with 8 nucleotides matching TRBD1. V lost 4 bases and J lost 7; bases outside the gene matches: 2. This CDR3 spans 12 amino acids. From germline, CDR1 is SQVTM and CDR2 ANQGSEA. CDR3 protein: CSVGTGSEKLFF. The CDR3 DNA is TGCAGCGTTGGGACAGGGAGTGAAAAACTGTTTTTT.

This clonotype was observed a handful of times. The V gene is TRBV10-2, the J gene TRBJ1-6; D possibly corresponds to TRBD1 (5 bases). CDR1 WSHSY and CDR2 SAAADI come from the germline V gene. Trimming pared 5 bases from V and 2 bases from J, leaving 16 bases between. This CDR3 spans 17 amino acids. DNA of the CDR3: TGCGCCAGCAGTAAGAAAGCGGGGGTAACCTATAATTCACCCCTCCACTTT. Translation gives CASSKKAGVTYNSPLHF.

This clonotype was recorded at least ten times. V gene TRBV6-1 combines with J gene TRBJ2-2; D gene unclear. This CDR3 comprises 14 residues. V gave up 5 bases and J gave up 6 bases, with 13 bases separating them. In germline, CDR1 is MNHNS, CDR2 SASEGT. The CDR3, as DNA: TGTGCCAGCAGTCGGACGGACGCCTCCGGGGAGCTGTTTTTT. Translating gives CASSRTDASGELFF.

This clonotype occurred many times. The chain links TRBV10-3 to TRBJ1-1; perhaps TRBD1 as D (6 bases). Trimming took 3 bases from V and 0 from J, leaving 14 bases between them. The CDR3 sequence is 16 residues long. The germline CDR1 and CDR2 sequences are ENHRY and SYGVKD. The CDR3 DNA is TGTGCCATCAGTGATTCCAGGACAGAATTGAACACTGAAGCTTTCTTT. This sequence encodes CAISDSRTELNTEAFF.

This clonotype turned up a few times. V and J are TRBV5-6 and TRBJ1-1; 8 bases are shared with TRBD1. Germline V lookup: CDR1 SGHDT, CDR2 YYEEEE. The CDR3 extends over 14 amino acids. V lost 4 bases, J lost 5 bases, and 7 bases stayed unmatched. CDR3 in DNA: TGTGCCAGCAGCCCCATGGACAGGGAAACTGAAGCTTTCTTT. Translating gives CASSPMDRETEAFF.

The table lists this clonotype with many counts. The V and J genes are TRBV7-2 and TRBJ2-1, with D maybe TRBD2 (5 bases). This CDR3 spans 13 amino acids. The V end was cut by 1 base, the J end by 9 bases, with 10 bases between. In germline, CDR1 is SGHTA, CDR2 FQGNSA. The CDR3 bases are TGTGCCAGCAGCTTAGTCAGCGGAGGTGAGCAGTTCTTC. Encoded protein: CASSLVSGGEQFF.

This clonotype was detected ten times or more. The chain joins TRBV20-1 to TRBJ1-2; D is unclear. CDR1 is DFQATT, CDR2 SNEGSKA, per germline (reference sequence). V shed 6 bases and J shed 8 bases, with 19 bases lying between them. This CDR3 contains 13 residues. CDR3 loop: CSAEPSSLGGYTF. In DNA, the CDR3 is TGCAGTGCGGAGCCCTCTTCCCTAGGGGGCTACACCTTC.

This clonotype appeared many times. The CDR3 is CSGLRSETQYF. As DNA, the CDR3 is TGCAGCGGACTCCGGTCGGAGACCCAGTACTTC. This rearrangement joins TRBV29-1 to TRBJ2-5; D gene ambiguous. Trimming pared 7 bases from V and 5 bases from J, leaving 11 bases between. The length of the CDR3 is 11 residues. Germline assignment: CDR1 SQVTM and CDR2 ANQGSEA.

This clonotype was detected ten times or more. The chain has TRBV6-5 and TRBJ1-6; D gene ambiguous. The CDR3 covers 14 residues. V shed 6 bases and J shed 7 bases, with 13 bases lying between them. Germline V gene data show CDR1 as MNHEY and CDR2 as SVGAGI. For the CDR3, the DNA is TGTGCCAGCAGGCTGACTAGGGAAAATTCACCCCTCCACTTT. It encodes CASRLTRENSPLHF.

V usage is TRBV25-1 and J usage is TRBJ2-6, with D possibly TRBD2 on 5 matching bases. This CDR3 spans 16 amino acids. V was clipped by 1 base and J by 4 bases, with 11 bases between them. In germline, CDR1 is MGHDK, CDR2 SYGVNS. The CDR3 nucleotides are TGTGCCAGCAGTGAATCGTCGACGGGAGGGGCCAACGTCCTGACTTTC. Residues: CASSESSTGGANVLTF. The full variable domain, its missing parts supplied by reference TRBV25-1 and TRBJ2-6, is EADIYQTPRYLVIGTGKKITLECSQTMGHDKMYWYQQDPGMELHLIHYSYGVNSTEKGDLSSESTVSRIRTEHFPLTLESARPSHTSQYLCASSESSTGGANVLTFGAGSRLTVL.

This clonotype has only a few counts. V is TRBV7-6 and J is TRBJ2-1; weak D call: TRBD1 (6 bases). From germline, CDR1 is SGHVS and CDR2 FNYEAQ. Trimming removed 1 base at V and 2 bases at J, with 12 bases between. This CDR3 comprises 16 residues. CDR3 loop: CASSLGGQGTYNEQFF. CDR3 nucleotides: TGTGCCAGCAGCTTAGGGGGGCAGGGGACCTACAATGAGCAGTTCTTC.

This clonotype has at least ten counts. The chain is built from TRBV7-2 and TRBJ2-1; D is unresolved. Germline V gene sequence: CDR1 SGHTA, CDR2 FQGNSA. This CDR3 contains 17 residues. Trimming took off 1 base at V and 2 bases at J, with 15 bases between the two ends. This CDR3 reads CASSLGAVQRTYNEQFF. Written as DNA, the CDR3 is TGTGCCAGCAGCTTAGGGGCCGTTCAGCGCACCTACAATGAGCAGTTCTTC.

This clonotype was counted a few times. This chain links TRBV5-1 with TRBJ2-3; D may be TRBD2 (6 bases). Trimming shortened V by 0 bases and J by 3 bases, and 14 bases separated the two germline ends. Germline loops: CDR1 SGHRS, CDR2 YFSETQ. The CDR3 consists of 16 residues. The CDR3 loop is CASSLAAGGTTDTQYF. The CDR3 bases are TGCGCCAGCAGCTTGGCCGCCGGGGGAACTACAGATACGCAGTATTTT.

The sample holds many counts of this clonotype. V usage is TRBV7-2 and J usage is TRBJ1-6; unclear D gene. V lost 5 bases and J 10 bases, leaving 9 bases between the germline ends. This CDR3 has 12 residues. CDR1 is SGHTA and CDR2 is FQGNSA in the germline V gene. CDR3 DNA: TGTGCCAGCAGCCCCTTCCAGTCACCCCTCCACTTT. Translated: CASSPFQSPLHF.

With regard to this clonotype: Just one base apart from a much larger clone, this may be a read error. The conserved phenylalanine or tryptophan normally closing the CDR3 is absent here, so this likely arose from a read error. The genes are TRBV11-2 and TRBJ1-1; tentatively, D is TRBD1 (5 bases). Germline CDR1 and CDR2: SGHAT and FQNNGV. The CDR3 is made up of 14 amino acids. Trimming stripped 1 base from V and 1 base from J, with 7 bases between. CDR3 protein: CASSLAGANTEAFI. CDR3 nucleotide sequence: TGTGCCAGCAGCTTAGCCGGGGCGAACACTGAAGCTTTCATT.

This clonotype was observed many times. The chain carries TRBV7-3 and TRBJ2-7; D is possibly TRBD2 (5 bases). With 5 bases removed from V and 0 bases from J, the gap between germline ends came to 11 bases. The germline CDR1 and CDR2 sequences are SGHTA and FQGTGA. The length of the CDR3 is 14 residues. The CDR3 DNA sequence: TGTGCCAGCAGCCCGGGATCGAGCTCCTACGAGCAGTACTTC. Encoded protein: CASSPGSSSYEQYF.

J is TRBJ2-7 and V is TRBV6-2 or TRBV6-3, with TRBD1 identical over 7 bases. Per the germline V gene, CDR1 is MNHEY and CDR2 is SVGEGT. J lost 2 bases, V lost 0 bases, and 4 bases had no gene match. CDR3 length: 15 amino acids. Here the CDR3 reads CASSYSMTGTYEQYF. In DNA, the CDR3 is TGTGCCAGCAGTTACTCGATGACAGGGACCTACGAGCAGTACTTC.

This clonotype turned up a few times. The chain has TRBV12-3 or TRBV12-4 and TRBJ1-1, with a possible D match to TRBD1 (5 bases). V dropped 6 bases and J dropped 4 bases, with 12 bases sitting between them. The CDR3 covers 13 residues. The CDR3 region is CASRKGLGTEAFF. DNA for the CDR3: TGTGCCAGCAGAAAGGGACTGGGCACTGAAGCTTTCTTT.

There are many counts of this clonotype. This sequence joins TRBV6-5 and TRBJ2-7, with unresolved D. V shed 4 bases and J shed 4 bases, with 17 bases lying between them. Germline V CDR1 and CDR2: MNHEY, SVGAGI. CDR3 size: 15 residues. The CDR3 is CASSSSREGWYEQYF. The CDR3 DNA reads as TGTGCCAGCAGTTCCTCTCGAGAAGGGTGGTACGAGCAGTACTTC.

This clonotype showed up many times. The V gene is TRBV27, the J gene TRBJ1-1; tentative D call: TRBD1 (5 bases). CDR3 length: 14 residues. V was clipped by 1 base and J by 1 base, with 7 bases between them. Germline V gene sequence: CDR1 MNHEY, CDR2 SMNVEV (reference sequence). The CDR3 DNA follows: TGTGCCAGCAGTTTATGGGGCGCGAACACTGAAGCTTTCTTT. Its protein is CASSLWGANTEAFF.

This clonotype was picked up many times. This sequence joins TRBV5-1 and TRBJ1-1, with D uncertain. The germline V and J ends were trimmed by 4 bases and 0 bases, with 10 bases remaining between them. This CDR3 region has 14 residues. CDR1 is SGHRS and CDR2 is YFSETQ in the germline V gene. CDR3 DNA sequence: TGCGCCAGCAGCAAAGAACCCATGAACACTGAAGCTTTCTTT. As protein: CASSKEPMNTEAFF.

This clonotype was seen repeatedly, ten times or more. This chain joins TRBV2 and TRBJ1-1; tentative D call: TRBD1 (6 bases). V lost 8 bases, J lost 0 bases, and 7 bases lay in between. CDR3 length: 12 residues. In germline, CDR1 is SNHLY, CDR2 FYNNEI. The CDR3 loop reads CASGQMNTEAFF. CDR3 sequence (DNA): TGTGCCAGCGGACAGATGAACACTGAAGCTTTCTTT.

This clonotype appeared many times. The junction departs from germline at one end; a sequencing error may be responsible. This CDR3 is CASSLGGNSFEQYF. The CDR3 DNA reads as TGTGCCAGCAGTCTGGGGGGAAATTCCTTCGAGCAGTACTTC. The rearrangement joins TRBV6-2 or TRBV6-3 to TRBJ2-7; a possible D gene is TRBD2 (6 bases). This CDR3 comprises 14 residues. CDR1 is MNHEY, CDR2 SVGEGT, per germline.

V usage is TRBV30 and J usage is TRBJ2-3, with TRBD2 matching over 8 bases. This CDR3 has 15 amino acids. Germline V gene data show CDR1 as GTSNPN and CDR2 as SVGIG (reference sequence). The V gene end was trimmed by 0 bases and the J gene end by 3 bases; junction bases not matched to a gene: 5. CDR3 in DNA: TGTGCCTGGAGTGTATTTGGCGGGAGGACAGATACGCAGTATTTT. This translates into CAWSVFGGRTDTQYF.

In its sample, this clonotype was seen many times. V usage is TRBV28 and J usage is TRBJ2-7; 7 bases align to TRBD1. The trim removed 1 base at V and 3 bases at J, leaving 6 bases unmatched. Germline-derived CDR1 and CDR2 are MDHEN and SYDVKM. CDR3 length equals 15 residues. The CDR3 sequence: CASSLSPGQNYEQYF. DNA for the CDR3: TGTGCCAGCAGTTTATCACCGGGACAGAACTACGAGCAGTACTTC.

This clonotype was counted ten times or more. An end of the junction does not agree with germline; a read error may underlie this. This chain links TRBV7-2 with TRBJ2-3; TRBD2 matches 10 bases. Germline lookup yields CDR1 SGHTA and CDR2 FQGNSA. The CDR3 has 16 residues. In DNA form, the CDR3 reads TGTGCCAGCAGCCTAGCTTGGAGCGGGGGGGCAGATACGCAGTATTTT. Translation gives CASSLAWSGGADTQYF.

This clonotype showed up many times. The chain is built from TRBV5-4 and TRBJ2-3; 14 bases map to TRBD2. V was clipped by 4 bases and J by 1 base; unmatched bases: 2. Germline values: CDR1 SGHNT, CDR2 YYREEE (reference sequence). The CDR3 contains 16 residues. This CDR3 reads CASSPGLAGGTDTQYF. CDR3 bases: TGTGCCAGCAGCCCGGGACTAGCGGGGGGCACAGATACGCAGTATTTT.

This clonotype showed up many times. This sequence joins TRBV27 and TRBJ1-5; D ambiguous. Germline V gene sequence: CDR1 MNHEY, CDR2 SMNVEV (reference sequence). This CDR3 has 13 residues. Deletions cut 5 bases from V and 7 bases from J, with 12 bases between. The CDR3 nucleotides are TGTGCCAGCAGTGACCTCGCGGGGCAGCCCCAGCATTTT. It yields the protein CASSDLAGQPQHF.

This rearrangement joins TRBV7-9 to TRBJ1-1; 10 nucleotides line up with TRBD1. CDR3 length equals 15 residues. CDR1 is SEHNR, CDR2 FQNEAQ, per germline (reference sequence). Trimming cost V 5 bases and J 3 bases; bases outside gene matches: 6. CDR3 in amino acids: CASSPRQGAYTEAFF. The DNA for the CDR3 is TGTGCCAGCAGCCCACGACAGGGGGCTTACACTGAAGCTTTCTTT.